The 14 T cell receptor beta chains below were found in one sample sequenced in a study of shared clonotypes between healthy human individuals. Method: immunoSEQ multiplex PCR; TCRdb's copy keeps in-frame clones and lacks some. The table includes about 560,000 clones, roughly 79% detected once. Sequencing was done on a sample of PBMCs. These receptors originate from a woman in her thirties or forties in good health. Some clones in this sample may be carry-over from other donors' samples.

CDR3 bases: TGTGCCAGCAGCCCTCAGACTAGCGACAATGAGCAGTTCTTC. As protein: CASSPQTSDNEQFF. This sequence joins TRBV7-2 and TRBJ2-1; 8 bases line up with TRBD2. V lost 5 bases and J lost 5; bases outside the gene matches: 5. CDR3 size: 14 residues. Germline V CDR1 and CDR2: SGHTA, FQGNSA. Full variable domain (outside the CDR3, taken from reference TRBV7-2 and TRBJ2-1): GAGVSQSPSNKVTEKGKDVELRCDPISGHTALYWYRQSLGQGLEFLIYFQGNSAPDKSGLPSDRFSAERTGGSVSTLTIQRTQQEDSAVYLCASSPQTSDNEQFFGPGTRLTVL.

The chain combines TRBV11-3 with TRBJ2-7, with D uncertain. The germline V gene has CDR1 SGHNT and CDR2 YENEEA. Deletions cut 5 bases from V and 0 bases from J, with 5 bases between. The CDR3 has 12 residues. The CDR3 loop reads CASSRNSYEQYF. The CDR3 region has the DNA TGTGCCAGCAGCCGGAACTCCTACGAGCAGTACTTC.

The chain couples TRBV15 to TRBJ2-2; the D gene is possibly TRBD1 (5 bases). Germline values: CDR1 LNHNV, CDR2 YYDKDF (reference sequence). The V gene lost 0 bases and the J gene lost 6 bases, with 8 bases spanning the gap. This CDR3 comprises 14 residues. CDR3 sequence reads: CATSRDLRAGELFF. The CDR3 DNA is TGTGCCACCAGCAGAGATCTCAGGGCCGGGGAGCTGTTTTTT. The complete variable domain, with remaining parts taken from reference TRBV15 and TRBJ2-2, reads DAMVIQNPRYQVTQFGKPVTLSCSQTLNHNVMYWYQQKSSQAPKLLFHYYDKDFNNEADTPDNFQSRRPNTSFCFLDIRSPGLGDTAMYLCATSRDLRAGELFFGEGSRLTVL.

The rearrangement uses TRBV7-2 and TRBJ1-1; D call uncertain. V lost 1 base to trimming and J lost 1 base, with 10 bases between them. CDR1 is SGHTA, CDR2 FQGNSA, per germline. This CDR3 spans 15 amino acids. The CDR3 coding sequence is TGTGCCAGCAGCTTAGATATAGGATCGAACACTGAAGCTTTCTTT. Encoded protein: CASSLDIGSNTEAFF. Filled out from reference TRBV7-2 and TRBJ1-1, the complete variable domain reads GAGVSQSPSNKVTEKGKDVELRCDPISGHTALYWYRQSLGQGLEFLIYFQGNSAPDKSGLPSDRFSAERTGGSVSTLTIQRTQQEDSAVYLCASSLDIGSNTEAFFGQGTRLTVV.

The V call is TRBV30, the J call TRBJ1-6; D is perhaps TRBD1 (5 bases). Germline CDR1 is GTSNPN and CDR2 is SVGIG (reference sequence). The V gene lost 5 bases and the J gene lost 5 bases, with 13 bases spanning the gap. CDR3 size: 14 residues. Written as DNA, the CDR3 is TGTGCCTGGGCCGCGGGGCAGGATAATTCACCCCTCCACTTT. As protein: CAWAAGQDNSPLHF.

This clone was seen only once. A much larger clone is a single base away; this may be a read error. This sequence joins TRBV28 and TRBJ2-4; TRBD1 aligns across 7 bases. The CDR3 has 15 amino acids. The trim removed 6 bases at V and 0 bases at J, leaving 5 bases unmatched. Germline assignment: CDR1 MDHEN and CDR2 SYDVKM. CDR3 sequence (DNA): TGTGCCAGCAGCCACACAGGGGTAGCCAAAAACATTCAGTACTTC. This codes for CASSHTGVAKNIQYF.

This clone was seen only a few times. The chain joins TRBV6-5 to TRBJ1-2; D perhaps matches TRBD1 (5 bases). Trimming pared 5 bases from V and 4 bases from J, leaving 11 bases between. This CDR3 is built from 13 residues. CDR1 MNHEY and CDR2 SVGAGI come from the germline V gene. CDR3 amino acids: CASSGGVLYGYTF. The CDR3 DNA follows: TGTGCCAGCAGTGGGGGGGTGCTCTATGGCTACACCTTC.

This clone came up many times. The chain recombines TRBV5-6 with TRBJ1-2; D gene uncertain. Trimming shortened V by 0 bases and J by 4 bases, and 7 bases separated the two germline ends. This CDR3 contains 13 residues. Germline V gives CDR1 SGHDT, CDR2 YYEEEE. This CDR3 is CASSLGDIYGYTF. The CDR3 DNA reads as TGTGCCAGCAGCTTGGGAGACATCTATGGCTACACCTTC.

The CDR3 protein is CASNLRTESNQPQHF. CDR3 DNA: TGTGCCAGCAACCTAAGGACAGAAAGCAATCAGCCCCAGCATTTT. The chain joins TRBV6-4 to TRBJ1-5; perhaps TRBD1 as D (6 bases). This CDR3 region has 15 residues. Trimming stripped 7 bases from V and 1 base from J, with 14 bases between. Germline-derived CDR1 and CDR2 are MRHNA and SNTAGT.

The chain recombines TRBV7-8 with TRBJ2-5, with 8 bases aligning to TRBD1. The CDR3 consists of 14 residues. V was pared by 5 bases and J by 5 bases, with 7 bases of the junction left unmatched. From germline, CDR1 is SGHVS and CDR2 FQNEAQ. CDR3 sequence reads: CASSPRTGSETQYF. Written as DNA, the CDR3 is TGTGCCAGCAGCCCGCGGACAGGGAGTGAGACCCAGTACTTC.

The chain is built from TRBV6-5 and TRBJ1-4, with D perhaps matching TRBD1 (5 bases). The germline V gene has CDR1 MNHEY and CDR2 SVGAGI. V was trimmed by 6 bases and J by 7 bases, leaving 9 bases between them. The CDR3 spans 12 residues. The CDR3 loop is CASRGGLEKLFF. The CDR3 nucleotides read TGTGCCAGCAGGGGGGGACTTGAAAAACTGTTTTTT.

V usage is TRBV18 and J usage is TRBJ1-3; D remains ambiguous. V was trimmed by 3 bases and J by 2 bases, leaving 11 bases between them. Germline lookup yields CDR1 KGHSH and CDR2 LQKENI. The CDR3 sequence is 15 residues long. CDR3 sequence (DNA): TGTGCCAGCTCACCCATAGGATCAGCTGGAAACACCATATATTTT. Amino acid sequence: CASSPIGSAGNTIYF. The whole variable domain, remainder taken from reference TRBV18 and TRBJ1-3, is NAGVMQNPRHLVRRRGQEARLRCSPMKGHSHVYWYRQLPEEGLKFMVYLQKENIIDESGMPKERFSAEFPKEGPSILRIQQVVRGDSAAYFCASSPIGSAGNTIYFGEGSWLTVV.

This clone was seen only once. This rearrangement joins TRBV4-3 to TRBJ1-3, with 8 bases fitting TRBD1. The CDR3 length is 15 residues. V lost 4 bases and J lost 2; bases outside the gene matches: 4. CDR1 and CDR2 (germline): LGHNA, YSLEER. DNA of the CDR3: TGCGCCAGCAGCCGTGACAGGGGTCCTGGAAACACCATATATTTT. Amino acids: CASSRDRGPGNTIYF.

Comment on this clone: A read error may be the cause here, since a much bigger clone is one base away. The sample holds other DNA sequences that translate to the same CDR3. The chain joins TRBV7-2 to TRBJ2-7; 7 positions agree with TRBD1. This CDR3 comprises 15 residues. Germline V gene sequence: CDR1 SGHTA, CDR2 FQGNSA. As DNA, the CDR3 is TGTGCCAGCAGCCCGCAAGCCGACAGGGCCTACGAGCAGTACTTT. This codes for CASSPQADRAYEQYF. Supplemented by reference TRBV7-2 and TRBJ2-7, the full variable domain reads GAGVSQSPSNKVTEKGKDVELRCDPISGHTALYWYRQSLGQGLEFLIYFQGNSAPDKSGLPSDRFSAERTGGSVSTLTIQRTQQEDSAVYLCASSPQADRAYEQYFGPGTRLTVT.